The text below deals with one T cell receptor (beta chain). The target antigen is unknown. The sample comes from a study of T cell responses to AZD1222 COVID-19 vaccine. Study-level information: Second-dose groups at about 4 or about 12 weeks were pooled. Study outcomes and limitations: CD4 TCRs associated with vaccination spanned spike, dominating at 160-218 and 743-854.

CDR1 and CDR2 from the germline V gene are GTSNPN and SVGIG (reference sequence). Trimming took off 1 base at V and 4 bases at J, with 8 bases between the two ends. This CDR3 has 13 amino acids. TCRdb's table, derived via immunoSEQ multiplex PCR, lists solely in-frame clones and lacks some. The sample lists approximately 140,000 clones, 85% to 95% seen once, with approximately 5.4% in the top ten. The sequencing here drew on peripheral blood, taken on day 0 of AZD1222 vaccination. The sequence was collected from an adult in good health. This chain links TRBV30 with TRBJ1-3; D gene uncertain. The CDR3 DNA follows: TGTGCCTGGAGTGGAAACACGGGAAACACCATATATTTT. Translated: CAWSGNTGNTIYF.